A single sample gave rise to the 14 T cell receptor beta chains below, sequenced in a study of post-analysis software for immune sequencing data. Unique molecular identifiers featured in each of the TCR beta cDNA libraries. In TCRdb, the PCR reads were re-called with MiXCR into one record per CDR3 protein. The sample yields roughly 650,000 distinct CDR3 sequences, 55% to 60% seen once. General observations from the study: TRBV5-6, TRBV5-1 and TRBV20-1 were among a few TRBV segments more frequent in patients than controls.

No antigen has been identified for these receptors. The sequenced sample was blood. The receptor set was obtained from a girl aged 2-15 years with multiple sclerosis.

The chain recombines TRBV20-1 with TRBJ2-4; D possibly corresponds to TRBD1 (6 bases). The CDR3 covers 13 residues. Trimming removed 5 bases from V and 8 bases from J, with 16 bases in between. Germline V gene lookup returns CDR1 DFQATT and CDR2 SNEGSKA (reference sequence). CDR3 nucleotide sequence: TGCAGTGCTGCACAAACAGGGCTCGACATTCAGTACTTC. Translating gives CSAAQTGLDIQYF.

This clonotype was found many times. The chain combines TRBV6-5 with TRBJ2-7; D possibly matches TRBD1 or TRBD2 (6 bases each). CDR3 length: 13 amino acids. The germline CDR1 and CDR2 sequences are MNHEY and SVGAGI. With 7 bases removed from V and 4 bases from J, the gap between germline ends came to 14 bases. The CDR3 DNA reads as TGTGCCAGCACATCGGGGGCGGAATACGAGCAGTACTTC. It specifies CASTSGAEYEQYF.

The chain joins TRBV20-1 to TRBJ1-2, with D maybe TRBD1 (5 bases). Germline V gives CDR1 DFQATT, CDR2 SNEGSKA (reference sequence). CDR3 size: 12 residues. The V end was cut by 6 bases, the J end by 8 bases, with 16 bases between. DNA of the CDR3: TGCAGTGCCCCGGACACCTTCGGGGGCTACACCTTC. Amino acids: CSAPDTFGGYTF.

The gene calls are TRBV7-9 and TRBJ2-7, with D unresolved. The CDR3 length is 12 residues. The V gene's germline CDR1 is SEHNR and CDR2 FQNEAQ (reference sequence). Trimming took 1 base from V and 5 from J, leaving 6 bases between them. DNA for the CDR3: TGTGCCAGCAGCTTAGTTGAGAACGAGCAGTACTTC. The encoded protein is CASSLVENEQYF. Combining the CDR3 with reference TRBV7-9 and TRBJ2-7 gives the whole variable domain DTGVSQNPRHKITKRGQNVTFRCDPISEHNRLYWYRQTLGQGPEFLTYFQNEAQLEKSRLLSDRFSAERPKGSFSTLEIQRTEQGDSAMYLCASSLVENEQYFGPGTRLTVT.

The CDR3 region is CASSLTGAEDTQYF. As DNA, the CDR3 is TGTGCCAGCAGCTTAACCGGGGCCGAGGATACGCAGTATTTT. The chain is built from TRBV7-2 and TRBJ2-3; either TRBD1 or TRBD2 may supply D (5 bases each). Germline V gene sequence: CDR1 SGHTA, CDR2 FQGNSA. Trimming took 2 bases from V and 6 from J, leaving 12 bases between them. CDR3 length equals 14 residues.

The genes are TRBV7-6 and TRBJ2-1; maybe TRBD2 (6 bases). Germline V gene data show CDR1 as SGHVS and CDR2 as FNYEAQ. V shed 2 bases and J shed 6 bases, with 11 bases lying between them. CDR3 length equals 14 residues. The CDR3 reads CASSLIWRGNEQFF. The DNA of the CDR3 is TGTGCCAGCAGCTTAATCTGGCGGGGCAATGAGCAGTTCTTC.

In regard to this clonotype: Germline is not matched at one junction end, which may reflect a read error. The chain couples TRBV5-1 to TRBJ1-2; 7 bases line up with TRBD1. Per germline, CDR1 SGHRS and CDR2 YFSETQ. The CDR3 loop spans 15 amino acids. The CDR3 sequence is CAGSLNRGSNYGYTF. The CDR3 DNA reads TGCGCCGGCAGCCTTAACAGGGGTTCTAACTATGGCTACACCTTC. Together with reference TRBV5-1 and TRBJ1-2, the CDR3 gives the full variable domain: KAGVTQTPRYLIKTRGQQVTLSCSPISGHRSVSWYQQTPGQGLQFLFEYFSETQRNKGNFPGRFSGRQFSNSRSEMNVSTLELGDSALYLCAGSLNRGSNYGYTFGSGTRLTVV.

This clonotype has just a few counts. The chain joins TRBV7-2 to TRBJ1-2, with D unresolved. Trimming pared 1 base from V and 4 bases from J, leaving 13 bases between. Germline lookup yields CDR1 SGHTA and CDR2 FQGNSA. This CDR3 is built from 15 residues. This CDR3 is CASSLGPALFYGYTF. As DNA, the CDR3 is TGTGCCAGCAGCTTAGGCCCAGCTCTCTTCTATGGCTACACCTTC.

This clonotype was seen repeatedly, ten times or more. The V and J genes are TRBV11-2 and TRBJ2-5, with 11 positions matching TRBD1. Germline trimming cut 5 bases from V and 4 bases from J; bases unmatched to any gene: 6. There are 15 residues in the CDR3. Per germline, CDR1 SGHAT and CDR2 FQNNGV. CDR3 DNA sequence: TGTGCCAGCAGCGCCGGAGGGACAGGGGGAGAGACCCAGTACTTC. Amino acid sequence: CASSAGGTGGETQYF. The entire variable domain, with the rest obtained from reference TRBV11-2 and TRBJ2-5, is as follows: EAGVAQSPRYKIIEKRQSVAFWCNPISGHATLYWYQQILGQGPKLLIQFQNNGVVDDSQLPKDRFSAERLKGVDSTLKIQPAKLEDSAVYLCASSAGGTGGETQYFGPGTRLLVL.

This clonotype appeared many times. The chain recombines TRBV29-1 with TRBJ2-3; D not certain. Trimming took off 4 bases at V and 3 bases at J, with 5 bases between the two ends. Per germline, CDR1 SQVTM and CDR2 ANQGSEA. The CDR3 consists of 11 residues. DNA of the CDR3: TGCAGCGTTGCCTTGACAGATACGCAGTATTTT. Its protein product is CSVALTDTQYF.

This sequence joins TRBV5-1 and TRBJ2-2; 7 nucleotides line up with TRBD1. CDR3 length equals 14 residues. The germline V gene has CDR1 SGHRS and CDR2 YFSETQ. The V and J ends lost 5 bases and 4 bases, in that order; junction bases with no gene match: 5. CDR3 residues: CASRNRGSTGELFF. The DNA for the CDR3 is TGCGCCAGCAGAAACAGGGGAAGCACCGGGGAGCTGTTTTTT. Full variable domain (rest looked up from reference TRBV5-1 and TRBJ2-2): KAGVTQTPRYLIKTRGQQVTLSCSPISGHRSVSWYQQTPGQGLQFLFEYFSETQRNKGNFPGRFSGRQFSNSRSEMNVSTLELGDSALYLCASRNRGSTGELFFGEGSRLTVL.

This clonotype has only a few counts. The V gene is TRBV20-1, the J gene TRBJ1-1, with D tentatively TRBD1 (5 bases). This CDR3 has 13 amino acids. Germline V CDR1 and CDR2: DFQATT, SNEGSKA (reference sequence). V lost 4 bases and J lost 3, with 12 bases in between. This chain's CDR3 is CSAKGFRDTEAFF. The CDR3 bases are TGCAGTGCTAAGGGGTTTCGGGACACTGAAGCTTTCTTT.

Remarks on this clonotype: The junction departs from germline at one end; a sequencing error may be responsible. The V gene is TRBV29-1, the J gene TRBJ1-2; TRBD1 aligns across 11 bases. CDR1 is SQVTM and CDR2 is ANQGSEA in the germline V gene. The CDR3 spans 15 residues. The CDR3 DNA reads as TGCAGCGTGGAAGGGGACAGGGGGTCCAACTATGGCTACACCTTC. Protein product: CSVEGDRGSNYGYTF. Together with reference TRBV29-1 and TRBJ1-2, the CDR3 gives the full variable domain: SAVISQKPSRDICQRGTSLTIQCQVDSQVTMMFWYRQQPGQSLTLIATANQGSEATYESGFVIDKFPISRPNLTFSTLTVSNMSPEDSSIYLCSVEGDRGSNYGYTFGSGTRLTVV.

This clonotype was recorded only once. The V call is TRBV5-6, the J call TRBJ2-4; tentatively, D is TRBD2 (6 bases). The CDR3 runs to 14 residues. Trimming took off 4 bases at V and 7 bases at J, with 15 bases between the two ends. CDR1 is SGHDT and CDR2 is YYEEEE in the germline V gene. In nucleotides, the CDR3 is TGTGCCAGCAGCGGCGGGATCCTAGGGAACATTCAGTACTTC. Translation gives CASSGGILGNIQYF.